Listed below are T cell receptor beta chains from one sample, sequenced in a study of blood T cell repertoires in COVID-19. TCRdb's table, derived via immunoSEQ multiplex PCR, lists solely in-frame clones and lacks some. In the table there are approximately 170,000 clones, around 80% of which are singletons. The sample consisted of peripheral blood. These receptors were obtained from an elderly woman with acute or convalescent COVID-19. CDR3s include the opening cysteine and the closing phenylalanine or tryptophan. The order of the fields is CDR3 length, D gene, clone size, V gene, J gene, CDR3 DNA, CDR3 protein. The D gene is left open where the match is weak. Clone size is shown for a subset of rows, as once, few, many or a class of expanded clone.

len: 15; d_gene: -; abundance: -; v_gene: TRBV18; j_gene: TRBJ1-2; CDR3nt: TGTGCCAGCTCACCCTGGGACACCCCTCTCTATGGCTACACCTTC; CDR3aa: CASSPWDTPLYGYTF
len: 15; d_gene: -; abundance: -; v_gene: TRBV3-1/TRBV3-2; j_gene: TRBJ2-7; CDR3nt: TGTGCCAGCAGCCATCCGGGACTGCCCCCCTACGAGCAGTACTTC; CDR3aa: CASSHPGLPPYEQYF
len: 14; d_gene: TRBD1; abundance: once; v_gene: TRBV7-2; j_gene: TRBJ1-4; CDR3nt: TGTGCCAGCAGCTACAGGGGGCGGTATGAAAAACTGTTTTTT; CDR3aa: CASSYRGRYEKLFF
len: 15; d_gene: -; abundance: once; v_gene: TRBV5-1; j_gene: TRBJ1-1; CDR3nt: TGCGCCAGCAGCTTGTCAGGAAAGTCCGGTTTTGAAGCTTTCTTT; CDR3aa: CASSLSGKSGFEAFF
len: 15; d_gene: -; abundance: -; v_gene: TRBV5-1; j_gene: TRBJ2-1; CDR3nt: TGCGCCAGCAGCTTCGAGGTTGACCCCTACAATGAGCAGTTCTTC; CDR3aa: CASSFEVDPYNEQFF
len: 14; d_gene: TRBD2; abundance: -; v_gene: TRBV6-5; j_gene: TRBJ2-1; CDR3nt: TGTGCCAGCAGGGGACTAGCGGGAGTCTATGAGCAGTTCTTC; CDR3aa: CASRGLAGVYEQFF
len: 16; d_gene: TRBD1; abundance: -; v_gene: TRBV30; j_gene: TRBJ2-2; CDR3nt: TGTGCCTGGAGGAGACCCCGGACAGGGCGTACCGGGGAGCTGTTTTTT; CDR3aa: CAWRRPRTGRTGELFF
len: 15; d_gene: TRBD2; abundance: once; v_gene: TRBV20-1; j_gene: TRBJ2-3; CDR3nt: TGCAGTGCTAGTGGACTAGCGGGGGGGAGAGATACGCAGTATTTT; CDR3aa: CSASGLAGGRDTQYF
len: 14; d_gene: -; abundance: -; v_gene: TRBV11-2; j_gene: TRBJ2-3; CDR3nt: TGTGCCAGCAGCCCCGGACTGAATTCCCGCACGCAGTATTTT; CDR3aa: CASSPGLNSRTQYF
len: 14; d_gene: -; abundance: -; v_gene: TRBV29-1; j_gene: TRBJ2-5; CDR3nt: TGCAGCGTTGAAGATGCGTCGTTTCAAGAGACCCAGTACTTC; CDR3aa: CSVEDASFQETQYF
len: 17; d_gene: -; abundance: few; v_gene: TRBV6-6; j_gene: TRBJ2-1; CDR3nt: TGTGCCAGCAGTCCCCTCCCAACAGGACCACAAGTGGATGAGCAGTTCTTC; CDR3aa: CASSPLPTGPQVDEQFF
len: 14; d_gene: -; abundance: few; v_gene: TRBV9; j_gene: TRBJ2-3; CDR3nt: TGTGCCAGCAGCGTAGCCTTACGCGGTGATACGCAGTATTTT; CDR3aa: CASSVALRGDTQYF
len: 16; d_gene: TRBD2; abundance: few; v_gene: TRBV9; j_gene: TRBJ2-5; CDR3nt: TGTGCCAGCAGCGTGGGGACTAGCGGGGGCACCGCCACCCAGTACTTC; CDR3aa: CASSVGTSGGTATQYF
len: 14; d_gene: -; abundance: -; v_gene: TRBV4-3; j_gene: TRBJ1-2; CDR3nt: TGCGCCAGCAGCCAGGCCTTAGGGGCAGGAGGCTACACCTTC; CDR3aa: CASSQALGAGGYTF
len: 12; d_gene: -; abundance: few; v_gene: TRBV5-6; j_gene: TRBJ1-6; CDR3nt: TGTGCCAGCAGCACTCCTCCAGGAATACTCCACTTT; CDR3aa: CASSTPPGILHF
len: 15; d_gene: TRBD1; abundance: once; v_gene: TRBV7-9; j_gene: TRBJ2-5; CDR3nt: TGTGCCAGCAGCCGGGACAGGGGGTTACAAGAGACCCAGTACTTC; CDR3aa: CASSRDRGLQETQYF
len: 16; d_gene: -; abundance: -; v_gene: TRBV16; j_gene: TRBJ2-3; CDR3nt: TGTGCCAGCAGCCAATCGGCAGGGGAGATCACAGATACGCAGTATTTT; CDR3aa: CASSQSAGEITDTQYF
len: 13; d_gene: -; abundance: few; v_gene: TRBV11-2; j_gene: TRBJ2-3; CDR3nt: TGTGCCAGCAGCTTAGATCGCGGAGATACGCAGTATTTT; CDR3aa: CASSLDRGDTQYF
len: 14; d_gene: -; abundance: -; v_gene: TRBV6-5; j_gene: TRBJ2-5; CDR3nt: TGTGCCAGCGCCGTTGGCAGGGTCCAAGAGACCCAGTACTTC; CDR3aa: CASAVGRVQETQYF
len: 14; d_gene: TRBD1; abundance: -; v_gene: TRBV28; j_gene: TRBJ1-6; CDR3nt: TGTGCCAGCTCCTCGGGACAGGCAACTTCACCCCTCCACTTT; CDR3aa: CASSSGQATSPLHF
len: 15; d_gene: -; abundance: -; v_gene: TRBV6-6; j_gene: TRBJ1-1; CDR3nt: TGTGCCAGCAGTTACCTCACACCTTCGAACACTGAAGCTTTCTTT; CDR3aa: CASSYLTPSNTEAFF
len: 16; d_gene: -; abundance: -; v_gene: TRBV11-3; j_gene: TRBJ2-2; CDR3nt: TGTGCCAGCAGCTTAGGAGGGGGACAGAACACCGGGGAGCTGTTTTTT; CDR3aa: CASSLGGGQNTGELFF